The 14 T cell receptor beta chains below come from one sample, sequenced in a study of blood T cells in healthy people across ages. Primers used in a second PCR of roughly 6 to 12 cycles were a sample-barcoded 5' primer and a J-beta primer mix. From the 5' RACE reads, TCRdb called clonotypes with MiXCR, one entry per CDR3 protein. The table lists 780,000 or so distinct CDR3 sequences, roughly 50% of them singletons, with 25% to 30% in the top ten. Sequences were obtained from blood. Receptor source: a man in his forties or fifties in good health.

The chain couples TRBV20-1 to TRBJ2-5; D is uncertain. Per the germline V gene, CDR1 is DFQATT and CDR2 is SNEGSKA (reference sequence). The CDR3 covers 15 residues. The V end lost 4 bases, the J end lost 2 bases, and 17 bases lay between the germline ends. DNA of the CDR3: TGCAGTGCTAATCGCCGGGCGGAAGGACAAGAGACCCAGTACTTC. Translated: CSANRRAEGQETQYF.

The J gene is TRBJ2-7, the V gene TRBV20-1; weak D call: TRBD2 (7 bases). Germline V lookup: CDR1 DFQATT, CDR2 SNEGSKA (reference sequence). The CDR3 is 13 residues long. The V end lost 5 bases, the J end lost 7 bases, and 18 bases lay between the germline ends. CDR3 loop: CSASSGGAGEQYF. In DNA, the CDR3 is TGCAGTGCTTCGTCGGGGGGCGCGGGGGAGCAGTACTTC.

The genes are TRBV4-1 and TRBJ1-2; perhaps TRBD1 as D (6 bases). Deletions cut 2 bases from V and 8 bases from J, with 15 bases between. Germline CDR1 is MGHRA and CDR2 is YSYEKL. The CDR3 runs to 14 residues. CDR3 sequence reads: CASSQQMGAEGYTF. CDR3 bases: TGCGCCAGCAGCCAACAGATGGGGGCTGAAGGCTACACCTTC.

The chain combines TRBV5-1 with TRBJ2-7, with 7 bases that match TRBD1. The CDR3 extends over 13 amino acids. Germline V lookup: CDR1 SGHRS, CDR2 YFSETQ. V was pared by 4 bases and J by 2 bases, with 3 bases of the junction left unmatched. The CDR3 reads CASSKDRTYEQYF. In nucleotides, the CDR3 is TGCGCCAGCAGCAAGGACAGGACCTACGAGCAGTACTTC. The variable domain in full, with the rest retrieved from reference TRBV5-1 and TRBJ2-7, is KAGVTQTPRYLIKTRGQQVTLSCSPISGHRSVSWYQQTPGQGLQFLFEYFSETQRNKGNFPGRFSGRQFSNSRSEMNVSTLELGDSALYLCASSKDRTYEQYFGPGTRLTVT.

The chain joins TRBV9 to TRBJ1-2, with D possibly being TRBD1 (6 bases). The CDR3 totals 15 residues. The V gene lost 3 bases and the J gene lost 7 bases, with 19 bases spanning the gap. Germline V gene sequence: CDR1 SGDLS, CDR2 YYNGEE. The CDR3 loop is CASSAGQSLVVGYTF. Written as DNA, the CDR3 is TGTGCCAGCAGCGCCGGACAGTCCTTAGTCGTTGGCTACACCTTC.

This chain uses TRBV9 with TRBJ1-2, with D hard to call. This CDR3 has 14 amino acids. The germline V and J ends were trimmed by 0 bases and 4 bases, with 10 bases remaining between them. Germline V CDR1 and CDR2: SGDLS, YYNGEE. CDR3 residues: CASSVGIASYGYTF. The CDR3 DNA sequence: TGTGCCAGCAGCGTAGGGATTGCTTCCTATGGCTACACCTTC.

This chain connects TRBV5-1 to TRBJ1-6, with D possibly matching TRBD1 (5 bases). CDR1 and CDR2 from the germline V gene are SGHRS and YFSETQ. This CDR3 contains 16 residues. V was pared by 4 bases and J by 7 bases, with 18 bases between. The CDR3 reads CASSNAPGTDNSPLHF. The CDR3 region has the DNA TGCGCCAGCAGCAATGCTCCCGGGACGGACAATTCACCCCTCCACTTT.

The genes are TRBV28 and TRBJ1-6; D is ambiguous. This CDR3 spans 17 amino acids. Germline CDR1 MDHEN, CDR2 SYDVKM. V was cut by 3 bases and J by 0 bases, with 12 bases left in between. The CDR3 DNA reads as TGTGCCAGCAGTTTCGTCGGGCTTAGCTCCTATAATTCACCCCTCCACTTT. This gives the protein CASSFVGLSSYNSPLHF.

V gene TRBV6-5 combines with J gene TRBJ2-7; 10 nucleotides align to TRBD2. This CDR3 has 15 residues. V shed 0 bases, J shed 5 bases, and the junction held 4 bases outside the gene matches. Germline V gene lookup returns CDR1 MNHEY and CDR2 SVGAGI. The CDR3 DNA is TGTGCCAGCAGTTACTCGACTAGCGGGTATAACGAGCAGTACTTC. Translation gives CASSYSTSGYNEQYF.

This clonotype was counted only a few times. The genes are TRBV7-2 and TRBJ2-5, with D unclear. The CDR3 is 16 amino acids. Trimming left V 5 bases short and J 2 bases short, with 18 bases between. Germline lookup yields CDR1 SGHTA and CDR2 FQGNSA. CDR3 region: CASSPRTPHQQETQYF. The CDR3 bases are TGTGCCAGCAGCCCGAGGACCCCGCACCAACAAGAGACCCAGTACTTC.

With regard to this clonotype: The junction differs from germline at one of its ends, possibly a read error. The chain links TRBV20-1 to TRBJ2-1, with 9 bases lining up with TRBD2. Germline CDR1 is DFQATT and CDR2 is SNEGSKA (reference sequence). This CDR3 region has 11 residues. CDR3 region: CSARLAAEQVF. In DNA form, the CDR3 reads TGCAGTGCGCGACTAGCGGCCGAGCAGGTCTTC.

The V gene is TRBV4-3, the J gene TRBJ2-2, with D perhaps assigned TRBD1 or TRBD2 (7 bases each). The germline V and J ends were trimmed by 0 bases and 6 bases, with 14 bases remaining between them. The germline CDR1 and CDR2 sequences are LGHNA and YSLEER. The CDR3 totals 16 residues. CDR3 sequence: CASSQDAGGGSGELFF. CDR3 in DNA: TGCGCCAGCAGCCAAGATGCAGGGGGAGGGTCCGGGGAGCTGTTTTTT.

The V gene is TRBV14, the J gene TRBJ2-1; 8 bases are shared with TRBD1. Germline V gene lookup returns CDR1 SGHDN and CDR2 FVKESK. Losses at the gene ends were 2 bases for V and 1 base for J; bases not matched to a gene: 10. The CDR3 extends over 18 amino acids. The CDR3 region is CASSQNALTGVSYNEQFF. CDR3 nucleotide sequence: TGTGCCAGCAGCCAAAACGCTCTGACAGGGGTTTCCTACAATGAGCAGTTCTTC.

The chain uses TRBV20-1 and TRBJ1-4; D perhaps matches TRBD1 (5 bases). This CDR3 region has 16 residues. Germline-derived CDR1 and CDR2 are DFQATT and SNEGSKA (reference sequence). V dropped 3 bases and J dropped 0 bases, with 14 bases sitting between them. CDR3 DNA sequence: TGCAGTGCTAGTGGTTCGGCAGGGCCAACTAATGAAAAACTGTTTTTT. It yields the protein CSASGSAGPTNEKLFF.